Below are 22 T cell receptor beta chains sequenced from a single sample in a study of shared clonotypes between healthy human individuals. The naive CD8 population came from CD45RO-negative cells selected for CCR7, without terminally differentiated effector memory CD45RA+ cells. The method was immunoSEQ multiplex PCR; TCRdb's version includes in-frame clones alone and lacks a portion of them. The repertoire holds 2 million to 2.5 million clones, with approximately 94% as singletons. Material: naive CD8+ T cells from PBMCs. Every receptor here comes from a young man in good health. Some clones in this sample may be carry-over from other donors' samples.

This chain joins TRBV19 and TRBJ1-2; D gene ambiguous. Per the germline V gene, CDR1 is LNHDA and CDR2 is SQIVND (reference sequence). The V end was cut by 7 bases, the J end by 0 bases, with 9 bases between. The CDR3 length is 13 residues. For the CDR3, the DNA is TGTGCCAGTACCCTGACTTCTAACTATGGCTACACCTTC. This encodes CASTLTSNYGYTF. Supplemented by reference TRBV19 and TRBJ1-2, the full variable domain reads DGGITQSPKYLFRKEGQNVTLSCEQNLNHDAMYWYRQDPGQGLRLIYYSQIVNDFQKGDIAEGYSVSREKKESFPLTVTSAQKNPTAFYLCASTLTSNYGYTFGSGTRLTVV.

This clone occurred once. The V and J genes are TRBV9 and TRBJ1-1; tentative D call: TRBD1 (6 bases). The CDR3 loop spans 15 amino acids. Germline loops: CDR1 SGDLS, CDR2 YYNGEE. V shed 5 bases and J shed 1 base, with 15 bases lying between them. The DNA of the CDR3 is TGTGCCAGCAGTGAAGTGGGGGGCCCGAACACTGAAGCTTTCTTT. Translated, it gives CASSEVGGPNTEAFF. Variable domain in full (rest from reference TRBV9 and TRBJ1-1): DSGVTQTPKHLITATGQRVTLRCSPRSGDLSVYWYQQSLDQGLQFLIQYYNGEERAKGNILERFSAQQFPDLHSELNLSSLELGDSALYFCASSEVGGPNTEAFFGQGTRLTVV.

This chain uses TRBV9 with TRBJ2-2, with 9 positions matching TRBD2. After removal of 4 bases from V and 6 bases from J, the junction contained 10 bases not matched to a gene. The CDR3 has 16 residues. CDR1 SGDLS and CDR2 YYNGEE come from the germline V gene. CDR3 region: CASSHVASGIAGELFF. CDR3 DNA sequence: TGTGCCAGCAGCCACGTCGCTAGCGGGATCGCCGGGGAGCTGTTTTTT.

This chain connects TRBV7-9 to TRBJ1-4; possible D gene TRBD1, 6 bases. The V and J ends lost 5 bases and 2 bases respectively, with 12 bases between them. There are 15 residues in the CDR3. Germline CDR1 is SEHNR and CDR2 is FQNEAQ (reference sequence). CDR3 in DNA: TGTGCCAGCAGCCAAAGGACAGCCACTAATGAAAAACTGTTTTTT. Residues: CASSQRTATNEKLFF.

The V gene is TRBV11-2, the J gene TRBJ1-1, with a possible D match to TRBD1 (5 bases). V lost 1 base to trimming and J lost 0 bases, with 12 bases between them. CDR1 is SGHAT, CDR2 FQNNGV, per germline. This CDR3 has 16 residues. The CDR3 nucleotides read TGTGCCAGCAGCTTAGTCACTGGACAAGTGAACACTGAAGCTTTCTTT. It encodes CASSLVTGQVNTEAFF. Full variable domain (remainder filled in from reference TRBV11-2 and TRBJ1-1): EAGVAQSPRYKIIEKRQSVAFWCNPISGHATLYWYQQILGQGPKLLIQFQNNGVVDDSQLPKDRFSAERLKGVDSTLKIQPAKLEDSAVYLCASSLVTGQVNTEAFFGQGTRLTVV.

J is TRBJ2-1 and V is TRBV7-8, with a tentative D call TRBD2 (5 bases). The CDR3 is made up of 15 amino acids. Germline V CDR1 and CDR2: SGHVS, FQNEAQ. V was pared by 5 bases and J by 1 base, with 12 bases between. The CDR3 bases are TGTGCCAGCAGCCCCGTCACGGGGTCCTACAATGAGCAGTTCTTC. This encodes CASSPVTGSYNEQFF.

The chain couples TRBV4-1 to TRBJ2-4, with 7 bases lining up with TRBD1. V shed 2 bases and J 7 bases; nucleotides not matched to a gene: 11. The CDR3 is made up of 16 amino acids. Germline CDR1 and CDR2: MGHRA and YSYEKL. The CDR3 sequence: CASSQPIQGTGNIQYF. The CDR3 nucleotides are TGCGCCAGCAGCCAACCTATACAGGGGACGGGGAACATTCAGTACTTC.

V gene TRBV21-1 combines with J gene TRBJ2-7. TRBV21-1 is assigned pseudogene status. The CDR3 covers 15 residues. DNA for the CDR3: TGTGCCAGCAGCAAAGATCCAACGATGTTCTACGAGCAGTACTTC. It codes for CASSKDPTMFYEQYF.

CDR3 region: CASSFAGASSYEQYF. CDR3 sequence (DNA): TGTGCCAGCAGCTTTGCGGGAGCGAGCTCCTACGAGCAGTACTTC. The chain has TRBV5-5 and TRBJ2-7; TRBD2 agrees at 7 bases. The V segment lost 2 bases and the J segment 0 bases; nucleotides outside the gene matches: 5. The CDR3 is 15 residues long. Germline V CDR1 and CDR2: SGHKS, YYEKEE (reference sequence).

The chain has TRBV7-9 and TRBJ2-1; 10 positions agree with TRBD2. The CDR3 is 15 residues long. CDR1 SEHNR and CDR2 FQNEAQ come from the germline V gene (reference sequence). V lost 2 bases and J lost 8; bases outside the gene matches: 6. The CDR3 nucleotides are TGTGCCAGCAGCTTATTGGCTAGCGGGAGCCATGAGCAGTTCTTC. It yields the protein CASSLLASGSHEQFF.

V is TRBV11-1 and J is TRBJ1-2; the match to TRBD1 covers 7 bases. This CDR3 region has 13 residues. Looked up from germline, CDR1 is SGHAT and CDR2 is FQDESV (reference sequence). After removal of 5 bases from V and 5 bases from J, the junction contained 5 bases not matched to a gene. The CDR3 DNA reads TGTGCCAGCAGCCCTGGGACAGTTTATGGCTACACCTTC. It codes for CASSPGTVYGYTF.

As DNA, the CDR3 is TGCGCCAGCAGCTTGGCGAAAGTTGGTACTAGCATATCCTACGAGCAGTACTTC. Translated, it gives CASSLAKVGTSISYEQYF. The V gene is TRBV5-1, the J gene TRBJ2-7; D may be TRBD2 (6 bases). The germline V gene encodes CDR1 SGHRS and CDR2 YFSETQ. V was trimmed by 0 bases and J by 1 base, leaving 20 bases between them. The CDR3 totals 18 residues.

V usage is TRBV7-9 and J usage is TRBJ2-1; 12 positions match TRBD2. This CDR3 spans 15 amino acids. V shed 5 bases and J 6 bases; nucleotides not matched to a gene: 5. The V gene's germline CDR1 is SEHNR and CDR2 FQNEAQ (reference sequence). The CDR3: CASSRLAGEANEQFF. In DNA, the CDR3 is TGTGCCAGCAGCCGACTAGCGGGAGAGGCCAATGAGCAGTTCTTC.

V usage is TRBV7-9 and J usage is TRBJ2-5; the D gene is possibly TRBD1 (6 bases). The CDR3 has 15 residues. Germline lookup yields CDR1 SEHNR and CDR2 FQNEAQ (reference sequence). V was pared by 3 bases and J by 3 bases, with 14 bases between. This chain's CDR3 is CASSFPQGPEETQYF. CDR3 bases: TGTGCCAGCAGCTTCCCGCAGGGGCCTGAAGAGACCCAGTACTTC.

Concerning this clone: Within the sample, other DNA sequences also encode this same CDR3. V usage is TRBV15 and J usage is TRBJ1-3, with no clear D. V lost 0 bases to trimming and J lost 0 bases, with 6 bases between them. The germline gives CDR1 LNHNV, CDR2 YYDKDF (reference sequence). The CDR3 has 15 amino acids. The CDR3 nucleotides read TGTGCCACCAGCAGAGAACGGAACTCTGGAAACACCATATATTTT. Translating it yields CATSRERNSGNTIYF.

The CDR3 DNA reads as TGTGCCAGCAGTGACTCCGGGACAGACAAATACGAGCAGTACTTC. This gives the protein CASSDSGTDKYEQYF. The gene calls are TRBV9 and TRBJ2-7; TRBD1 agrees at 7 bases. Germline trimming cut 5 bases from V and 4 bases from J; bases unmatched to any gene: 12. Germline V lookup: CDR1 SGDLS, CDR2 YYNGEE. The CDR3 loop spans 15 amino acids.

CDR3 amino acids: CASSPYPWGTETFSGANVLTF. As DNA, the CDR3 is TGTGCCAGCAGTCCGTACCCTTGGGGGACAGAGACCTTCTCTGGGGCCAACGTCCTGACTTTC. This sequence joins TRBV27 and TRBJ2-6, with 7 nucleotides matching TRBD1. The CDR3 loop spans 21 amino acids. Looked up from germline, CDR1 is MNHEY and CDR2 is SMNVEV (reference sequence). The V gene end was trimmed by 5 bases and the J gene end by 0 bases; junction bases not matched to a gene: 19.

The genes are TRBV20-1 and TRBJ2-7; tentative D call: TRBD1 (5 bases). Looked up from germline, CDR1 is DFQATT and CDR2 is SNEGSKA (reference sequence). V was shortened by 0 bases and J by 12 bases, with 9 bases between the two germline ends. The CDR3 spans 10 residues. The CDR3 loop reads CSARDRVPYF. The DNA for the CDR3 is TGCAGTGCTAGAGACAGGGTTCCGTACTTC.

CDR3 nucleotide sequence: TGTGCCAGCAGCTTGACGGTAGGAGAAGAGACCCAGTACTTC. Its protein product is CASSLTVGEETQYF. The chain uses TRBV5-6 and TRBJ2-5; the D is unclear. Germline loops: CDR1 SGHDT, CDR2 YYEEEE. This CDR3 region has 14 residues. The V and J ends lost 1 base and 3 bases respectively, with 10 bases between them.

The chain has TRBV6-5 and TRBJ1-5; TRBD1 is a possible D gene (5 bases). There are 15 residues in the CDR3. The germline V gene has CDR1 MNHEY and CDR2 SVGAGI. The V end lost 5 bases, the J end lost 4 bases, and 15 bases lay between the germline ends. The CDR3 DNA reads TGTGCCAGCAGTCCGGGACTCAATTCAAATCAGCCCCAGCATTTT. Its protein product is CASSPGLNSNQPQHF.

The genes are TRBV4-1 and TRBJ2-7; the D gene could be TRBD1 or TRBD2 (6 bases each). Germline CDR1 is MGHRA and CDR2 is YSYEKL. V was cut by 4 bases and J by 7 bases, with 20 bases left in between. The CDR3 has 15 amino acids. For the CDR3, the DNA is TGCGCCAGCAGCCCTCCTGGGGGCATAGGGAGGGAGCAGTACTTC. It translates to CASSPPGGIGREQYF.

This clone was detected a few times. The rearrangement joins TRBV19 to TRBJ1-4, with a tentative D call TRBD1 (5 bases). Deletions cut 7 bases from V and 3 bases from J, with 15 bases between. CDR1 LNHDA and CDR2 SQIVND come from the germline V gene (reference sequence). The CDR3 is made up of 15 amino acids. CDR3 DNA: TGTGCCAGTATCGGATGGGGCCAACCTAATGAAAAACTGTTTTTT. It is translated as CASIGWGQPNEKLFF.